In this sample, the clone carrying this T cell receptor (beta chain) turned up once. This CDR3 region has 14 residues. The germline V gene has CDR1 SGHTA and CDR2 FQGNSA. Trimming took off 5 bases at V and 6 bases at J, with 16 bases between the two ends. Clones were sequenced by immunoSEQ multiplex PCR, and TCRdb holds only the in-frame ones, with some missing. The sample includes 1,000 or so clones, 89% of them seen just once. The data are from a study of chemoradiotherapy in HPV16-positive cancers. Source: tumor tissue, taken from a patient who underwent chemoradiotherapy. The chain uses TRBV7-2 and TRBJ1-1; D is possibly TRBD1 (5 bases). This receptor was obtained from a human donor with HPV-associated anogenital cancer. The CDR3, as DNA: TGTGCCAGCAGCCAGCGTGCAGGGATCTCTGAAGCTTTCTTT. Its protein is CASSQRAGISEAFF.